Presented here are 8 T cell receptor beta chains from one specimen sequenced in a study of T-cell reconstitution after alpha-beta-depleted transplantation in children. Researchers prepared the TCRbeta library using unique molecular identifiers, the study reports. MiXCR, run by TCRdb on the PCR reads, gives a single entry per CDR3 protein. The table shows about 500,000 distinct CDR3 sequences, with approximately 32% occurring only once. The sample here was PBMCs from the stem cell graft donor, taken from the stem cell graft. These receptors all come from a human donor who donated a stem cell graft to a child with aplastic anemia.

This clonotype was observed a handful of times. The rearrangement joins TRBV9 to TRBJ2-6; no clear D. The V gene lost 1 base and the J gene lost 0 bases, with 2 bases spanning the gap. CDR1 and CDR2 from the germline V gene are SGDLS and YYNGEE. CDR3 length equals 14 residues. The CDR3 spells CASSVYSGANVLTF. As DNA, the CDR3 is TGTGCCAGCAGCGTATACTCTGGGGCCAACGTCCTGACTTTC. The full variable domain, completed using reference TRBV9 and TRBJ2-6, is DSGVTQTPKHLITATGQRVTLRCSPRSGDLSVYWYQQSLDQGLQFLIQYYNGEERAKGNILERFSAQQFPDLHSELNLSSLELGDSALYFCASSVYSGANVLTFGAGSRLTVL.

This sequence joins TRBV7-9 and TRBJ2-1, with D unresolved. V dropped 5 bases and J dropped 5 bases, with 7 bases sitting between them. The CDR3 extends over 12 amino acids. Germline CDR1 reads SEHNR; CDR2 reads FQNEAQ (reference sequence). The CDR3 here is CASSPQDNEQFF. DNA for the CDR3: TGTGCCAGCAGCCCCCAAGACAATGAGCAGTTCTTC.

The chain joins TRBV27 to TRBJ1-1, with D maybe TRBD1 (5 bases). The V gene lost 0 bases and the J gene lost 4 bases, with 12 bases spanning the gap. The CDR3 consists of 15 residues. Germline V lookup: CDR1 MNHEY, CDR2 SMNVEV (reference sequence). The CDR3 region has the DNA TGTGCCAGCAGTTTATCCGGGGACGTCGGCACTGAAGCTTTCTTT. It is translated as CASSLSGDVGTEAFF.

This rearrangement joins TRBV20-1 to TRBJ1-2, with D possibly TRBD1 on 6 matching bases. Germline CDR1 is DFQATT and CDR2 is SNEGSKA (reference sequence). V was trimmed by 3 bases and J by 5 bases, leaving 13 bases between them. The CDR3 extends over 13 amino acids. CDR3 nucleotides: TGCAGTGCTAGTGGCCGACAGGATTATGGCTACACCTTC. Protein: CSASGRQDYGYTF.

This clonotype was observed a handful of times. The V and J genes are TRBV6-2 or TRBV6-3 and TRBJ2-1; D ambiguous. This CDR3 is built from 16 residues. Trimming removed 6 bases at V and 6 bases at J, with 21 bases between. Germline V gives CDR1 MNHEY, CDR2 SVGEGT. The chain's CDR3 is CASRPVSRVLRNEQFF. Written as DNA, the CDR3 is TGTGCCAGCAGACCCGTTTCTAGGGTATTACGCAATGAGCAGTTCTTC.

The chain has TRBV29-1 and TRBJ2-1; the match to TRBD2 covers 7 bases. The ends lost 6 bases at V and 9 bases at J; junction bases unmatched: 8. CDR3 length equals 12 residues. From germline, CDR1 is SQVTM and CDR2 ANQGSEA. Here the CDR3 reads CSVRGRATEQFF. CDR3 DNA: TGCAGCGTGCGGGGGAGGGCTACTGAGCAGTTCTTC.

The rearrangement links TRBV13 to TRBJ2-1; D perhaps matches TRBD2 (6 bases). The ends were cut back, 5 bases at V and 4 bases at J, with 18 bases in the middle. Germline CDR1 PRHDT, CDR2 FYEKMQ (reference sequence). This CDR3 has 16 amino acids. The CDR3 nucleotides are TGTGCCAGCAGCCGAGCTACGAGCGGGTTTTACAATGAGCAGTTCTTC. Translating gives CASSRATSGFYNEQFF. The full variable domain, completed using reference TRBV13 and TRBJ2-1, is AAGVIQSPRHLIKEKRETATLKCYPIPRHDTVYWYQQGPGQDPQFLISFYEKMQSDKGSIPDRFSAQQFSDYHSELNMSSLELGDSALYFCASSRATSGFYNEQFFGPGTRLTVL.

CDR3 coding DNA: TGTGCCAGCAGTTTAGGGGACAGGGTGGGACAGCCCCAGCATTTT. Translating gives CASSLGDRVGQPQHF. This sequence joins TRBV12-3 or TRBV12-4 and TRBJ1-5; 9 nucleotides agree with TRBD1. After removal of 1 base from V and 7 bases from J, the junction contained 5 bases not matched to a gene. The CDR3 is made up of 15 amino acids.